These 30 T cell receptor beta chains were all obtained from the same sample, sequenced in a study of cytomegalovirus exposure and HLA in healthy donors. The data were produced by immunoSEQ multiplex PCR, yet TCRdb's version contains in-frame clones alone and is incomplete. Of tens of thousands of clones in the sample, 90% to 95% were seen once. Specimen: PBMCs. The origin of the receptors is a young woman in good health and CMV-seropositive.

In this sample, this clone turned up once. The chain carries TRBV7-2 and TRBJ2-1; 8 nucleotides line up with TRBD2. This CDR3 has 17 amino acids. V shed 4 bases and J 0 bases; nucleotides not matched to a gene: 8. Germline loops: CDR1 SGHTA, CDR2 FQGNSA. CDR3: CASSSRLATPSYNEQFF. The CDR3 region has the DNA TGTGCCAGCAGCTCCAGACTAGCGACTCCCTCCTACAATGAGCAGTTCTTC.

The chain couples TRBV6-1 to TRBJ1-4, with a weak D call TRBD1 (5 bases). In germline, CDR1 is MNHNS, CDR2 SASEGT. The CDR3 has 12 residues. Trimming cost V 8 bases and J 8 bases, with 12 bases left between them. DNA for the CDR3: TGTGCCAGCGGGGCCGTGGGGGAAAAACTGTTTTTT. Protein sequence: CASGAVGEKLFF.

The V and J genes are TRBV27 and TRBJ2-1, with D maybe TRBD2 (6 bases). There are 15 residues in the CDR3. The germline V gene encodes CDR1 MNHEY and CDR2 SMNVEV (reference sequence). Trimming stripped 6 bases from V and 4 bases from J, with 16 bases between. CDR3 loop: CASRNQGGLYNEQFF. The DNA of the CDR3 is TGTGCCAGCAGAAACCAGGGAGGTTTGTACAATGAGCAGTTCTTC.

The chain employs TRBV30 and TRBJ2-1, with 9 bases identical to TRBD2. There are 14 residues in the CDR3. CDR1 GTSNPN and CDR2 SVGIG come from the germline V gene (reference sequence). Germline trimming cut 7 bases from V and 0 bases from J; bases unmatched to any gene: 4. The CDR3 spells CALTSGSSYNEQFF. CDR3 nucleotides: TGTGCCTTGACTAGCGGTAGCTCCTACAATGAGCAGTTCTTC.

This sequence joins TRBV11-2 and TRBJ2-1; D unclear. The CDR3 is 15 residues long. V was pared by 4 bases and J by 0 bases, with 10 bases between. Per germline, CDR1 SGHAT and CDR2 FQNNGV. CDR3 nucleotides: TGTGCCAGCAGCTCCCCTATGAGCTCCTACAATGAGCAGTTCTTC. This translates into CASSSPMSSYNEQFF.

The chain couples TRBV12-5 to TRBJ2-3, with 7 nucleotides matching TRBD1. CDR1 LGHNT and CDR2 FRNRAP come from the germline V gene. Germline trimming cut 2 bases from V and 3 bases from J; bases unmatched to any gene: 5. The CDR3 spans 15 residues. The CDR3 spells CASGLKPTGTDTQYF. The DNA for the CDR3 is TGTGCTAGTGGTTTGAAACCGACAGGGACAGATACGCAGTATTTT.

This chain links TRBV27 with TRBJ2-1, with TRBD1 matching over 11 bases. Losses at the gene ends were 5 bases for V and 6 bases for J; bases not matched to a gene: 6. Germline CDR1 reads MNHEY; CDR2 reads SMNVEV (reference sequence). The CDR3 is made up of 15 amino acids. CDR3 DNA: TGTGCCAGCAGTACCCGGGACAGGGGGGGCAATGAGCAGTTCTTC. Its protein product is CASSTRDRGGNEQFF.

The CDR3 DNA reads as TGTGCCAGCAGTGAAGCTGTAGAAGCTTTCTTT. Protein: CASSEAVEAFF. The chain employs TRBV2 and TRBJ1-1; no firm D call. Germline V gives CDR1 SNHLY, CDR2 FYNNEI. V shed 0 bases and J shed 8 bases, with 4 bases lying between them. The CDR3 runs 11 residues.

This CDR3 reads CATQLAGATQYF. CDR3 DNA: TGTGCCACCCAACTAGCGGGAGCGACCCAGTACTTC. This sequence joins TRBV6-5 and TRBJ2-5; TRBD2 agrees at 11 bases. V trimming: 10 bases; J trimming: 7 bases; junction bases outside the gene matches: 5. Germline V lookup: CDR1 MNHEY, CDR2 SVGAGI. CDR3 length: 12 residues.

Here the CDR3 reads CASSLGPSFNEQFF. Written as DNA, the CDR3 is TGTGCCAGCAGCTTAGGGCCCAGTTTTAATGAGCAGTTCTTC. V is TRBV11-3 and J is TRBJ2-1; D gene uncertain. The CDR3 sequence is 14 residues long. V was trimmed by 1 base and J by 7 bases, leaving 11 bases between them. Germline CDR1 SGHNT, CDR2 YENEEA.

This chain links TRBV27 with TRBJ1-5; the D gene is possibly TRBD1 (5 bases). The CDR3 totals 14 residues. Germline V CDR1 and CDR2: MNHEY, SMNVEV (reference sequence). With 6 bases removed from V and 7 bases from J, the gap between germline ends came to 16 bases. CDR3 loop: CASSKGLLDQPQHF. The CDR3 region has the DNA TGTGCCAGCAGCAAGGGACTGCTAGACCAGCCCCAGCATTTT.

CDR3 nucleotides: TGCGCCAGCAGCCTAGCAGGGGGGACTGAAGCTTTCTTT. This gives the protein CASSLAGGTEAFF. This sequence joins TRBV4-3 and TRBJ1-1; 7 bases fit TRBD1. The V gene end was trimmed by 4 bases and the J gene end by 5 bases; junction bases not matched to a gene: 4. Per germline, CDR1 LGHNA and CDR2 YSLEER. This CDR3 contains 13 residues.

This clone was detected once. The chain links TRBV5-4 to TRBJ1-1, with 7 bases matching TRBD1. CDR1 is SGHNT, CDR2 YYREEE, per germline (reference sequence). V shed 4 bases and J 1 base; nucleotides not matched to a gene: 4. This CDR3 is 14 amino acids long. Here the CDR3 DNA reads TGTGCCAGCAGCCTGACAGGGTCGAACACTGAAGCTTTCTTT. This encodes CASSLTGSNTEAFF.

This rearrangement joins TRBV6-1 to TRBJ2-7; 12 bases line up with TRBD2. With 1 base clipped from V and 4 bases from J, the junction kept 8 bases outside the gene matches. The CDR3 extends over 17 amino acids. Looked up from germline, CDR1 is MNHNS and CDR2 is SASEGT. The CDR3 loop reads CASSEVGGLAGGYEQYF. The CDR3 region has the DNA TGTGCCAGCAGTGAAGTCGGGGGGCTAGCGGGAGGGTACGAGCAGTACTTC.

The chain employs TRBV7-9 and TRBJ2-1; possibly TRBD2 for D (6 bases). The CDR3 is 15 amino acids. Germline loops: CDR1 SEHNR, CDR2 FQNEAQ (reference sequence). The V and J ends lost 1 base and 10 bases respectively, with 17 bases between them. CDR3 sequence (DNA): TGTGCCAGCAGCTTAGACGCGGGGCTAATTATCGAGCAGTTCTTC. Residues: CASSLDAGLIIEQFF.

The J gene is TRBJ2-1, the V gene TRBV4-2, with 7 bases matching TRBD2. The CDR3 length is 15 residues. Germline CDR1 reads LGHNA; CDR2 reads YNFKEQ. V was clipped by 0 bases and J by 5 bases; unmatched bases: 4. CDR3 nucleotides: TGTGCCAGCAGCCAAGAAACTAGCGCAGACAATGAGCAGTTCTTC. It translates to CASSQETSADNEQFF.

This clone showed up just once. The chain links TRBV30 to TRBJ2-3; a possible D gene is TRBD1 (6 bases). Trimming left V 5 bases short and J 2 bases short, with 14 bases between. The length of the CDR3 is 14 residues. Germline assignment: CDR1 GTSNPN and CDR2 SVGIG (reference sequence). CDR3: CAWAGATSTDTQYF. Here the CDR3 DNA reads TGTGCCTGGGCAGGGGCTACGTCCACAGATACGCAGTATTTT.

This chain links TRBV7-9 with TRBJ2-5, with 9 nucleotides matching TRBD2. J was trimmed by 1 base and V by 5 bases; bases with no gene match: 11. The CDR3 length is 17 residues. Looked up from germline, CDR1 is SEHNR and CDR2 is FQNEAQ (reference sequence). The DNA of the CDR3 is TGTGCCAGCAGCAAGGGGCCTGCGGGGGGGTTCCAAGAGACCCAGTACTTC. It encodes CASSKGPAGGFQETQYF.

CDR3 loop: CASVKISGENTGELFF. The CDR3 nucleotides read TGTGCCAGCGTGAAAATCTCGGGAGAAAACACCGGGGAGCTGTTTTTT. The rearrangement links TRBV18 to TRBJ2-2, with D possibly matching TRBD2 (6 bases). The CDR3 runs 16 residues. Germline lookup yields CDR1 KGHSH and CDR2 LQKENI. The V end lost 8 bases, the J end lost 2 bases, and 18 bases lay between the germline ends. The full variable domain, rest sourced from reference TRBV18 and TRBJ2-2, is NAGVMQNPRHLVRRRGQEARLRCSPMKGHSHVYWYRQLPEEGLKFMVYLQKENIIDESGMPKERFSAEFPKEGPSILRIQQVVRGDSAAYFCASVKISGENTGELFFGEGSRLTVL.

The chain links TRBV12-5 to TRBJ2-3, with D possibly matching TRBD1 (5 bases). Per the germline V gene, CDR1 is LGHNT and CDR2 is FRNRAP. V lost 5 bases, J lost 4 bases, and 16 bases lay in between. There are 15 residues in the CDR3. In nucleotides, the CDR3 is TGTGCTAGTGGTCTTGTGGGGTCCAGGGCAGATACGCAGTATTTT. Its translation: CASGLVGSRADTQYF.

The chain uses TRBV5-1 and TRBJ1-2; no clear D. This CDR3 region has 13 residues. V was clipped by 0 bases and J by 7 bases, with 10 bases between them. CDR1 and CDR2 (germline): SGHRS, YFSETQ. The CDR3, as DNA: TGCGCCAGCAGCTTGGAAGAGGCGGGTGGCTACACCTTC. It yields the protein CASSLEEAGGYTF.

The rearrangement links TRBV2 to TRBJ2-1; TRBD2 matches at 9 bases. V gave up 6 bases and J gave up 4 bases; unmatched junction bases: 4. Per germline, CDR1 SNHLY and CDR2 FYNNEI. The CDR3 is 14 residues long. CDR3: CASRILAGYNEQFF. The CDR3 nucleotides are TGTGCCAGCAGAATACTAGCGGGTTACAATGAGCAGTTCTTC.

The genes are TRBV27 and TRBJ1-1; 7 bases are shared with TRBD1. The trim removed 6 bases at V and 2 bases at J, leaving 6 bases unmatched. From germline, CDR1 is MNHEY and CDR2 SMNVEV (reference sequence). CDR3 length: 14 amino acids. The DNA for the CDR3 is TGTGCCAGCAGATTACAGGGGCCTAACACTGAAGCTTTCTTT. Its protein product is CASRLQGPNTEAFF.

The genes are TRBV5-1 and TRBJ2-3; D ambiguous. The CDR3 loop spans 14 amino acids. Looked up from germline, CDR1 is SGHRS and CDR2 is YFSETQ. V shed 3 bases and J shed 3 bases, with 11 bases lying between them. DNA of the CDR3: TGCGCCAGCAGCTCTCCCTATAGTACAGATACGCAGTATTTT. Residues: CASSSPYSTDTQYF.

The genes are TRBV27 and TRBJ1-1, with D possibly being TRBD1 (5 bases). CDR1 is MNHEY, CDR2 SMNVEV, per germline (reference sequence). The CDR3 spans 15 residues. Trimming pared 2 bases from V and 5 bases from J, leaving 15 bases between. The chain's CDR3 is CASSLGAGLGTEAFF. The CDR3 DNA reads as TGTGCCAGCAGTTTAGGTGCAGGGCTAGGTACTGAAGCTTTCTTT.

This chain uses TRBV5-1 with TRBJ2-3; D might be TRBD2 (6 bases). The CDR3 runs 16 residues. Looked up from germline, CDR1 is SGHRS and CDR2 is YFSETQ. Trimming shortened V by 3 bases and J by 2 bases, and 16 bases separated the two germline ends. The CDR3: CASSWGDRGITDTQYF. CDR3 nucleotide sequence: TGCGCCAGCAGCTGGGGGGACCGGGGGATCACAGATACGCAGTATTTT.

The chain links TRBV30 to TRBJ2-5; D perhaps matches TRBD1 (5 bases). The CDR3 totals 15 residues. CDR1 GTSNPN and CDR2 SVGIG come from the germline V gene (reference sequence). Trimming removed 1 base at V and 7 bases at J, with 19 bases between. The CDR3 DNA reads TGTGCCTGGAGTGAGGGGCCGGAAGGGTGGGGGACCCAGTACTTC. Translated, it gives CAWSEGPEGWGTQYF.

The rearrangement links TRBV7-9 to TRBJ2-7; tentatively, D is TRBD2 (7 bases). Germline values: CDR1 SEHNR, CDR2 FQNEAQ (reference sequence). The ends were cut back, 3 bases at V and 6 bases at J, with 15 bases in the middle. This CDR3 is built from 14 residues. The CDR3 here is CASSLAGAVPEQYF. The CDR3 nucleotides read TGTGCCAGCAGCTTGGCGGGGGCAGTGCCCGAGCAGTACTTC.

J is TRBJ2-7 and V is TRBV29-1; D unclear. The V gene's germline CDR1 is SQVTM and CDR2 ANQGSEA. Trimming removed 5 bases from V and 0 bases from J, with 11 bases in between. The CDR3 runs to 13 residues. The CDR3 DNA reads TGCAGCGTTCGGTTTTACAGCTCCTACGAGCAGTACTTC. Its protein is CSVRFYSSYEQYF.

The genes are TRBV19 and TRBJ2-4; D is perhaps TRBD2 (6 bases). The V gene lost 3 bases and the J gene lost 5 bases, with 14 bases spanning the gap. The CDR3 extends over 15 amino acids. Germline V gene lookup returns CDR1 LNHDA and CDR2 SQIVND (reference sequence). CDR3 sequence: CASSMNGRDENIQYF. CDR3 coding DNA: TGTGCCAGTAGTATGAACGGGCGGGACGAAAACATTCAGTACTTC.